This TCR beta chain was recorded in a study of T cells in localized non-small cell lung cancer. TCRdb's table, derived via immunoSEQ multiplex PCR, lists solely in-frame clones and lacks some. The top ten clones hold about 61% of a sample with about 5,500 clones, around 84% of them seen once. Material: peripheral blood mononuclear cells, obtained before any cancer treatment. The sequence derives from a female donor at least 60 years old with stage II lung adenocarcinoma.

CDR3 amino acids: CASTYPGGWSEAFF. As DNA, the CDR3 is TGTGCCAGCACCTATCCCGGGGGCTGGAGTGAAGCTTTCTTT. The chain joins TRBV28 to TRBJ1-1; D perhaps matches TRBD1 (6 bases). Germline-derived CDR1 and CDR2 are MDHEN and SYDVKM. V lost 7 bases, J lost 7 bases, and 19 bases lay in between. The CDR3 totals 14 residues.